This T cell receptor (beta chain) comes out of a study of Ad26.COV2.S vaccination and SARS-CoV-2 variants. Study observations and caveats: There was a possibility that the TCR breadth and depth analyses underestimated total T cell responses. Whether participants received vaccine or placebo, their non-spike TCR breadth was similar.

TCRdb's copy holds only in-frame clones and misses some; the assay was immunoSEQ multiplex PCR. The sample lists roughly 350,000 clones, 86% occurring once. Specified treatment: roughly 18 received Ad26.COV2.S at low or high dose, single or two shots; five or six received placebo; per-sample allocation not given. The study sampled participants on day 63 after the first vaccine or placebo injection. At a Boston site, the person donating was an adult of 18-55 years. This vaccine is an Ad26 vector that expresses the Wuhan-strain SARS-CoV-2 spike. Remarks on this clone: The antigen is unknown.

The germline V gene encodes CDR1 WNHNN and CDR2 SYGVQD (reference sequence). The CDR3 consists of 13 residues. The V and J ends lost 6 bases and 6 bases respectively, with 12 bases between them. This TCR was recovered from a person aged 18-60 years who received the Ad26.COV2.S COVID-19 vaccine or a placebo. The chain links TRBV10-1 to TRBJ2-4, with D possibly TRBD1 on 5 matching bases. The material was peripheral blood, obtained in a trial of Ad26.COV2.S vaccine versus placebo. CDR3 protein: CASSADTVNIQYF. CDR3 sequence (DNA): TGCGCCAGCAGCGCGGACACGGTAAACATTCAGTACTTC.